This record covers a single T cell receptor beta chain. The V gene's germline CDR1 is SGHRS and CDR2 YFSETQ. The CDR3 sequence is 16 residues long. Trimming removed 0 bases from V and 7 bases from J; junction bases left unmatched: 12. These data come from a study of OX40 agonist ivuxolimab in advanced cancers. Study-level information: Dose-escalation cases comprised hepatocellular carcinoma, melanoma, renal cell or head and neck cancer.

Clones were read by immunoSEQ multiplex PCR, and TCRdb kept only the in-frame ones, dropping some. Here the sample spans roughly 140,000 clones, roughly 92% being singletons. This rearrangement joins TRBV5-1 to TRBJ1-1, with 7 bases fitting TRBD1. Sample: CD4+ or CD8+ T cells sorted from blood, taken in a trial of the OX40 agonist ivuxolimab. The sequence was obtained from an adult with an advanced solid tumor such as melanoma, head and neck, liver or kidney cancer. For the CDR3, the DNA is TGCGCCAGCAGCTTGGAAACAGGGGCCGCGAGGGGTGAAGCTTTCTTT. Translating gives CASSLETGAARGEAFF.